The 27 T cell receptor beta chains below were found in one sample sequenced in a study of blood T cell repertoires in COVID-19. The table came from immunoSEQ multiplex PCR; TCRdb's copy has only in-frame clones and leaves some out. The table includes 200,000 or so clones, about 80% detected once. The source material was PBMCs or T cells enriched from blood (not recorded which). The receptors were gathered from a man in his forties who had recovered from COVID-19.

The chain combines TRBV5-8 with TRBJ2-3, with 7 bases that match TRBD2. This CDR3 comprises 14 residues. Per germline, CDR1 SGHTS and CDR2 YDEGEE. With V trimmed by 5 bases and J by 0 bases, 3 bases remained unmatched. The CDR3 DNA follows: TGTGCCAGCAGGTCGACTAGCAGCACAGATACGCAGTATTTT. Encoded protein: CASRSTSSTDTQYF.

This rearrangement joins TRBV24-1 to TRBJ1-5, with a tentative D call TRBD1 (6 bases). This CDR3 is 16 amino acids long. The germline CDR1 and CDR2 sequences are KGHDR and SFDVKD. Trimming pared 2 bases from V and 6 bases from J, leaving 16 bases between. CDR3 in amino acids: CATSDSRGATGQPQHF. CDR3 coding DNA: TGTGCCACCAGTGATTCGAGGGGTGCGACAGGTCAGCCCCAGCATTTT.

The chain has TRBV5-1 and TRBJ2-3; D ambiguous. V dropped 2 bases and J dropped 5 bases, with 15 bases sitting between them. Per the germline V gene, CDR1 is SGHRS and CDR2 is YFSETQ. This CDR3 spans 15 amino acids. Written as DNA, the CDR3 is TGCGCCAGCAGCTTAGGCAGTCAGGTTCAAGATACGCAGTATTTT. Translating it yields CASSLGSQVQDTQYF.

DNA of the CDR3: TGTGCCAGCAGTTTTCCGAATGAAAAACTGTTTTTT. Protein sequence: CASSFPNEKLFF. This rearrangement joins TRBV12-3 or TRBV12-4 to TRBJ1-4, with D hard to call. V was cut by 3 bases and J by 5 bases, with 4 bases left in between. The CDR3 totals 12 residues.

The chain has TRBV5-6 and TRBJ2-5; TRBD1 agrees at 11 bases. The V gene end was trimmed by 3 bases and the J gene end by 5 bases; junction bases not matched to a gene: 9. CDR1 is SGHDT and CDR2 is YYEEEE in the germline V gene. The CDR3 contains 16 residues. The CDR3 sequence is CASSSRTGGGWETQYF. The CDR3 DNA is TGTGCCAGCAGCTCTCGGACAGGGGGCGGGTGGGAGACCCAGTACTTC.

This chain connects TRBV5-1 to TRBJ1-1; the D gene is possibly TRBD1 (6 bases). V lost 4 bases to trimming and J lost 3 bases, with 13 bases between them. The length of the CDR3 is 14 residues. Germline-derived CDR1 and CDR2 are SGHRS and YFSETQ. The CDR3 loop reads CASSTRGRDTEAFF. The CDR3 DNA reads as TGCGCCAGCAGCACCAGGGGACGGGACACTGAAGCTTTCTTT.

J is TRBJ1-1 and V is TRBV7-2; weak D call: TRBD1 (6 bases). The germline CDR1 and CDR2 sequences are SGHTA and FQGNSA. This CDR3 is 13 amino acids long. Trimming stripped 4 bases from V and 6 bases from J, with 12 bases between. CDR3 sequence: CASSSKGGAEAFF. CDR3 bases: TGTGCCAGCAGCTCTAAGGGGGGGGCTGAAGCTTTCTTT.

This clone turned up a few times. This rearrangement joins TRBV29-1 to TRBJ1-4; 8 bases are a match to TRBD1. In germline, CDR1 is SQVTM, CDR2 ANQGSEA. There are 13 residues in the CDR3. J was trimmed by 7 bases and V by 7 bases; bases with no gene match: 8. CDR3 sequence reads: CSARTGFSEKLFF. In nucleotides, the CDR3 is TGCAGCGCACGGACAGGGTTTTCTGAAAAACTGTTTTTT. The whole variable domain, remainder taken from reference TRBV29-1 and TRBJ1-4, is SAVISQKPSRDICQRGTSLTIQCQVDSQVTMMFWYRQQPGQSLTLIATANQGSEATYESGFVIDKFPISRPNLTFSTLTVSNMSPEDSSIYLCSARTGFSEKLFFGSGTQLSVL.

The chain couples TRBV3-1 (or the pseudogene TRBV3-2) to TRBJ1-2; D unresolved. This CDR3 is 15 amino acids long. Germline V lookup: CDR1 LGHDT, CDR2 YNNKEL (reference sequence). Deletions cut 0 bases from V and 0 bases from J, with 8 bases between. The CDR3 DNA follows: TGTGCCAGCAGCCAAGATGTGGCGGCTAACTATGGCTACACCTTC. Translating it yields CASSQDVAANYGYTF.

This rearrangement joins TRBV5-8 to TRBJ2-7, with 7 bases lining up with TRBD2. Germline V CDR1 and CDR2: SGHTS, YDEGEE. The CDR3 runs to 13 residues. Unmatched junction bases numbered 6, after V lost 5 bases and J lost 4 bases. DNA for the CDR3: TGTGCCAGCAGGCCCATGGGGGGGTACGAGCAGTACTTC. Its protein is CASRPMGGYEQYF.

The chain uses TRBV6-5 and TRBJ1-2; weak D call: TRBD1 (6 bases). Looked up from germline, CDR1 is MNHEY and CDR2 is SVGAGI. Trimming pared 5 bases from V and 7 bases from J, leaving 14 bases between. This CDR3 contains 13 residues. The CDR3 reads CASSNIDRSGYTF. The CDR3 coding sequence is TGTGCCAGCAGTAATATAGACAGGAGTGGCTACACCTTC.

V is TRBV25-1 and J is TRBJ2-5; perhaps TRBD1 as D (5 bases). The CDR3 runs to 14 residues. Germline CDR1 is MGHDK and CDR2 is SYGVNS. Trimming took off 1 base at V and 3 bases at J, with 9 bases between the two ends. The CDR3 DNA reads TGTGCCAGCAGTGAATTCCGCAGGGAAGAGACCCAGTACTTC. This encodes CASSEFRREETQYF.

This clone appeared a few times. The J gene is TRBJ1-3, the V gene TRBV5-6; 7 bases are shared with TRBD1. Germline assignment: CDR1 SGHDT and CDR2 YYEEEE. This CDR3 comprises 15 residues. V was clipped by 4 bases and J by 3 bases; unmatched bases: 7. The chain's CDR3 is CASSPEGGFGNTIYF. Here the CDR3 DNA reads TGTGCCAGCAGCCCGGAAGGGGGCTTTGGAAACACCATATATTTT. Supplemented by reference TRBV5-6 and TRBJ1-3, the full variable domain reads DAGVTQSPTHLIKTRGQQVTLRCSPKSGHDTVSWYQQALGQGPQFIFQYYEEEERQRGNFPDRFSGHQFPNYSSELNVNALLLGDSALYLCASSPEGGFGNTIYFGEGSWLTVV.

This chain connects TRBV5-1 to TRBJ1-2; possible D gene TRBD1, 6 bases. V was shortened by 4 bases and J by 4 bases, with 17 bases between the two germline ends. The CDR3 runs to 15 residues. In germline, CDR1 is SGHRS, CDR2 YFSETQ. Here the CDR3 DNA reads TGCGCCAGCAGCGCGGCATTGGACAGTCGCTATGGCTACACCTTC. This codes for CASSAALDSRYGYTF.

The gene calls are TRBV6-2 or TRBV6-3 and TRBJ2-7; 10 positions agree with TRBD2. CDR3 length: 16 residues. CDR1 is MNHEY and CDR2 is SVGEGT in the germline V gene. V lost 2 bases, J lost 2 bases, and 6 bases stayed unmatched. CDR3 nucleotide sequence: TGTGCCAGCAGTTACGGTGCTAGCGGGAGCCCCTACGAGCAGTACTTC. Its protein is CASSYGASGSPYEQYF.

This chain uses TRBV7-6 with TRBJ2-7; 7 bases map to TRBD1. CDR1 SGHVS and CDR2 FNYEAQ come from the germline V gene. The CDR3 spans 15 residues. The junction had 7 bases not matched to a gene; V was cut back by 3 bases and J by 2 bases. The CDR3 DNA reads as TGTGCCAGCAGCTTCTATACCGGGACAGCCTACGAGCAGTACTTC. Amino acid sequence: CASSFYTGTAYEQYF.

The CDR3 DNA reads as TGTGCCAGCAGCCAAGATTGGCAGTCTCCCTACGAGCAGTACTTC. Residues: CASSQDWQSPYEQYF. The rearrangement uses TRBV3-1 (or the pseudogene TRBV3-2) and TRBJ2-7; D is unclear. The CDR3 has 15 residues. The germline gives CDR1 LGHDT, CDR2 YNNKEL (reference sequence). Trimming cost V 0 bases and J 2 bases, with 11 bases left between them.

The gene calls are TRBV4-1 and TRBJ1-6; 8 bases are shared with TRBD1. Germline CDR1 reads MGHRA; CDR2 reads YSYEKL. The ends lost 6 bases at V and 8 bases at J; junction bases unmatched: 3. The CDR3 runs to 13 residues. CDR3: CASRLDRDSPLHF. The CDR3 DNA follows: TGCGCCAGCAGACTGGACAGGGATTCACCCCTCCACTTT.

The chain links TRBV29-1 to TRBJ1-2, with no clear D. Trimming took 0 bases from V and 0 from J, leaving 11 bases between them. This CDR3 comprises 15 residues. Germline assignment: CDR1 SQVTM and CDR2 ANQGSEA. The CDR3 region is CSVEEWPSSNYGYTF. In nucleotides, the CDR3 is TGCAGCGTTGAAGAATGGCCCAGTTCTAACTATGGCTACACCTTC.

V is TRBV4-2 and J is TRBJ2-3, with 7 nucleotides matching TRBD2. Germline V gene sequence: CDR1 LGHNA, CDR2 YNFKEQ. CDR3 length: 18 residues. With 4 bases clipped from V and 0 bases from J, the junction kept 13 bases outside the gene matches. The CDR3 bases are TGTGCCAGCAGCCCTTGGGAGCGGGGCGACCCTAGCACAGATACGCAGTATTTT. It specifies CASSPWERGDPSTDTQYF.

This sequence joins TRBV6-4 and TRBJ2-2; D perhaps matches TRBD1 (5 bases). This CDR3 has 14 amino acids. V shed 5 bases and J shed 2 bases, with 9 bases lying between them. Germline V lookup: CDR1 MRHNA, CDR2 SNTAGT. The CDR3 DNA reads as TGTGCCAGCAGTAGACAGCCCAACACCGGGGAGCTGTTTTTT. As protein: CASSRQPNTGELFF.

The CDR3 nucleotides are TGTGCCAGCAGTTTGGCCGACAGGGCGCCTAGCTATGGCTACACCTTC. Its translation is CASSLADRAPSYGYTF. The chain is built from TRBV28 and TRBJ1-2; TRBD1 agrees at 7 bases. The CDR3 length is 16 residues. Germline V gene data show CDR1 as MDHEN and CDR2 as SYDVKM. With 3 bases clipped from V and 4 bases from J, the junction kept 11 bases outside the gene matches.

In DNA form, the CDR3 reads TGTGCCACCAGCAGAGACGCGGGCAGGGGAAACACTGAAGCTTTCTTT. This gives the protein CATSRDAGRGNTEAFF. The chain carries TRBV15 and TRBJ1-1; maybe TRBD1 (6 bases). Looked up from germline, CDR1 is LNHNV and CDR2 is YYDKDF (reference sequence). This CDR3 region has 16 residues. Trimming stripped 0 bases from V and 2 bases from J, with 13 bases between.

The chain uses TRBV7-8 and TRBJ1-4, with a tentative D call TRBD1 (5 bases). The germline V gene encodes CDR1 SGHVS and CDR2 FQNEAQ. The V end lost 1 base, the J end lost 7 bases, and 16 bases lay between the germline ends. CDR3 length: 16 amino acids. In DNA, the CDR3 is TGTGCCAGCAGCTTAGGGTGGGGGGACGCGGGTGAAAAACTGTTTTTT. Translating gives CASSLGWGDAGEKLFF.

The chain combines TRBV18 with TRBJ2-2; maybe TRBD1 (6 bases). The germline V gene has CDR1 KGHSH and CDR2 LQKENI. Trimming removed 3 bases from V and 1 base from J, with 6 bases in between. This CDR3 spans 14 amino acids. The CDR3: CASSPTGNTGELFF. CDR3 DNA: TGTGCCAGCTCACCGACAGGGAACACCGGGGAGCTGTTTTTT.

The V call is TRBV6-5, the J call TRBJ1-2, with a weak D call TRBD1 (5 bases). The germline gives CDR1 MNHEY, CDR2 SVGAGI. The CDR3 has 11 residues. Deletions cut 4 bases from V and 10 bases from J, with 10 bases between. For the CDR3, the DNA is TGTGCCAGCAGTTCCGACAGAATCTACACCTTC. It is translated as CASSSDRIYTF.

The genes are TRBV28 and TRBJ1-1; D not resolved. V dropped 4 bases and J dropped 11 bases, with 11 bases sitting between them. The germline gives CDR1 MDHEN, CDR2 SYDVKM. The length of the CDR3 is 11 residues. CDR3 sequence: CASSSRETAFF. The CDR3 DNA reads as TGTGCCAGCAGTTCCCGGGAGACGGCTTTCTTT.